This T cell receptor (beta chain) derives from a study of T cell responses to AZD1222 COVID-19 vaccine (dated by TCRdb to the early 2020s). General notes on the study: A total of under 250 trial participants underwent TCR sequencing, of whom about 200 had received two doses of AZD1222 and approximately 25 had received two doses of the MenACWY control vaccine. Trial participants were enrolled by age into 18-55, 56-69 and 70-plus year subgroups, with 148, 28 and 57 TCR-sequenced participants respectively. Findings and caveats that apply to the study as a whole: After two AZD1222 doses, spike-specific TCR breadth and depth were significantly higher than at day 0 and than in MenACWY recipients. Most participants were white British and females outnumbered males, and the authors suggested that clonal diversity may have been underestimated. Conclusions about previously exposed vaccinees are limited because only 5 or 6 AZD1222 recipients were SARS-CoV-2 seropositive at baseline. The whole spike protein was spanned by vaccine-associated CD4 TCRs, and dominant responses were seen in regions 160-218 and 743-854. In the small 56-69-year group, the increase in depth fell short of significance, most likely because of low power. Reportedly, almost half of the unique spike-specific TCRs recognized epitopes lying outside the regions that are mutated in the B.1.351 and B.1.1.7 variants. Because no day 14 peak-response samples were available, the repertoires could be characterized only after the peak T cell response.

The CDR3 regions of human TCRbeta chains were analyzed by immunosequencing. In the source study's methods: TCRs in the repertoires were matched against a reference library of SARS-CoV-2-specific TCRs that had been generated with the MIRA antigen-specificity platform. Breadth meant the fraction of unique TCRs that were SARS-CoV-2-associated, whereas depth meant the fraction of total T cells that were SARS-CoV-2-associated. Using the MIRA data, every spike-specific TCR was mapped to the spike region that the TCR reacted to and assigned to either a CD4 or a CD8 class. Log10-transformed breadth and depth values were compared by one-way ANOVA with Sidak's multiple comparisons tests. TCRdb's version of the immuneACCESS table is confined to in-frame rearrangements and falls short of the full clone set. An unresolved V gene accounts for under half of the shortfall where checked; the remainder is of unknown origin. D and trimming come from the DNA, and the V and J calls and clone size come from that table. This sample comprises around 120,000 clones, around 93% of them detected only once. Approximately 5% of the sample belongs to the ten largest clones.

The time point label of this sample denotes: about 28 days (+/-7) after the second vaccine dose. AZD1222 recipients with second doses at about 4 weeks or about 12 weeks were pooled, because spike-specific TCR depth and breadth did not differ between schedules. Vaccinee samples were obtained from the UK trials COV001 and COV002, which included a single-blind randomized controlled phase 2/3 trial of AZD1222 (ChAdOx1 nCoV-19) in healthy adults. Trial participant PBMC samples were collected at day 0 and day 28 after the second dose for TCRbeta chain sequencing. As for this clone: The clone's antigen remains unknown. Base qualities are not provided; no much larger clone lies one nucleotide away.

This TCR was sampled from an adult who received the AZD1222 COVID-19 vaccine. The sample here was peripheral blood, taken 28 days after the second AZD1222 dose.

The bases read TGTGCCATCAGTGGGGGACTCCACACCGGGGAGCTGTTTTTT. It translates to CAISGGLHTGELFF. The chain was built from TRBV10-3 and TRBJ2-2; the D gene is possibly TRBD2, with 6 bases matching. CDR1 ENHRY and CDR2 SYGVKD are derived from the germline V gene. V is clipped by 4 bases and J by 3 bases, and the sequence between their germline boundaries is 9 bases long. Spanning cysteine to phenylalanine, the CDR3 consists of 14 amino acids. Only CDR3 DNA remains: 42 bases, in frame from the first base.